Following are 20 T cell receptor beta chains from one sample sequenced in a study of T cells in Graves' hyperthyroidism and ophthalmopathy. TCR beta CDR3 regions were amplified from RNA transcripts. The HTBI primer set was used in a first-round RT-PCR of the TCR CDR3. Via MiXCR, TCRdb re-called the multiplex PCR reads, giving one row per CDR3 protein. Of some 530,000 distinct CDR3 sequences in the sample, approximately 23% were seen once. Sample: blood. The origin of the receptors is a woman aged 70-85 years with Graves' ophthalmopathy.

This chain connects TRBV10-3 to TRBJ1-3; D perhaps matches TRBD1 (6 bases). The V gene's germline CDR1 is ENHRY and CDR2 SYGVKD. The CDR3 is made up of 16 amino acids. Between the trimmed V and J ends, which lost 8 bases and 0 bases, there was a span of 17 bases. The CDR3 loop reads CAIGQLVQSSGNTIYF. CDR3 bases: TGTGCCATCGGACAGCTAGTACAGAGCTCTGGAAACACCATATATTTT.

Worth noting for this clonotype: It may be a read error: a sequence one base away is much more abundant. The chain uses TRBV3-1 and TRBJ1-1; tentative D call: TRBD1 (5 bases). Germline V gene data show CDR1 as LGHDT and CDR2 as YNNKEL (reference sequence). This CDR3 region has 15 residues. V was pared by 0 bases and J by 1 base, with 9 bases between. This chain's CDR3 is CASSQEPGGNTEAFF. In nucleotides, the CDR3 is TGTGCCAGCAGCCAAGAACCGGGGGGGAACACTGAAGCTTTCTTT.

The V gene is TRBV5-1, the J gene TRBJ2-7; the D gene is possibly TRBD1 (5 bases). The CDR3 contains 15 residues. The germline V gene encodes CDR1 SGHRS and CDR2 YFSETQ. Trimming pared 4 bases from V and 0 bases from J, leaving 14 bases between. In nucleotides, the CDR3 is TGCGCCAGCAGCCTCCCGACAGTGAGCTCCTACGAGCAGTACTTC. It translates to CASSLPTVSSYEQYF.

The chain employs TRBV4-2 and TRBJ2-3; 11 nucleotides align to TRBD2. Looked up from germline, CDR1 is LGHNA and CDR2 is YNFKEQ. The CDR3 consists of 16 residues. With V trimmed by 0 bases and J by 6 bases, 5 bases remained unmatched. The CDR3 nucleotides are TGTGCCAGCAGCCAAGATTTAGCGGGAGGGACGGATACGCAGTATTTT. This gives the protein CASSQDLAGGTDTQYF.

V usage is TRBV19 and J usage is TRBJ2-3; maybe TRBD2 (5 bases). The V end was cut by 6 bases, the J end by 6 bases, with 13 bases between. This CDR3 region has 13 residues. The V gene's germline CDR1 is LNHDA and CDR2 SQIVND (reference sequence). The chain's CDR3 is CASRRVLGDTQYF. The DNA for the CDR3 is TGTGCCAGTAGGCGGGTACTCGGGGATACGCAGTATTTT. Variable domain in full (rest from reference TRBV19 and TRBJ2-3): DGGITQSPKYLFRKEGQNVTLSCEQNLNHDAMYWYRQDPGQGLRLIYYSQIVNDFQKGDIAEGYSVSREKKESFPLTVTSAQKNPTAFYLCASRRVLGDTQYFGPGTRLTVL.

The V gene is TRBV7-2, the J gene TRBJ1-4; D remains ambiguous. Germline V lookup: CDR1 SGHTA, CDR2 FQGNSA. V dropped 5 bases and J dropped 7 bases, with 20 bases sitting between them. The CDR3 length is 16 residues. CDR3 DNA sequence: TGTGCCAGCAGCCAAGATCCTGGGGTAGGGTTTGAAAAACTGTTTTTT. Translating it yields CASSQDPGVGFEKLFF.

The rearrangement links TRBV20-1 to TRBJ1-4; 7 bases agree with TRBD1. V shed 6 bases and J 0 bases; nucleotides not matched to a gene: 4. The CDR3 spans 14 residues. CDR1 and CDR2 (germline): DFQATT, SNEGSKA (reference sequence). For the CDR3, the DNA is TGCAGTGCGAGGACAGGCGCAACTAATGAAAAACTGTTTTTT. It yields the protein CSARTGATNEKLFF.

V and J are TRBV11-2 and TRBJ1-1; D gene ambiguous. The germline gives CDR1 SGHAT, CDR2 FQNNGV. This CDR3 is 18 amino acids long. Trimming pared 2 bases from V and 1 base from J, leaving 20 bases between. In DNA form, the CDR3 reads TGTGCCAGCAGCTTAAGAAGCCCCTATAGGGTGACGAACACTGAAGCTTTCTTT. This codes for CASSLRSPYRVTNTEAFF.

The sample holds one count of this clonotype. The V call is TRBV12-3 or TRBV12-4, the J call TRBJ1-1; D is ambiguous. V lost 5 bases, J lost 1 base, and 14 bases lay in between. The CDR3 spans 15 residues. The CDR3 region has the DNA TGTGCCAGCAGTACGCCAGGTCGGACGAACACTGAAGCTTTCTTT. Its protein is CASSTPGRTNTEAFF.

This rearrangement joins TRBV3-1 to TRBJ2-1; D is perhaps TRBD2 (5 bases). Trimming left V 4 bases short and J 0 bases short, with 10 bases between. Germline V gives CDR1 LGHDT, CDR2 YNNKEL (reference sequence). This CDR3 spans 15 amino acids. CDR3 DNA sequence: TGTGCCAGCAGCCCGACTACAAGCTCCTACAATGAGCAGTTCTTC. This gives the protein CASSPTTSSYNEQFF.

This clonotype was counted a few times. CDR3 amino acids: CASSFVGNTGELFF. The CDR3 DNA reads as TGTGCCAGCAGTTTTGTAGGGAACACCGGGGAGCTGTTTTTT. The gene calls are TRBV2 and TRBJ2-2; D is undetermined. Looked up from germline, CDR1 is SNHLY and CDR2 is FYNNEI. The CDR3 is 14 amino acids. V lost 5 bases and J 1 base, leaving 8 bases between the germline ends. Full variable domain (rest looked up from reference TRBV2 and TRBJ2-2): EPEVTQTPSHQVTQMGQEVILRCVPISNHLYFYWYRQILGQKVEFLVSFYNNEISEKSEIFDDQFSVERPDGSNFTLKIRSTKLEDSAMYFCASSFVGNTGELFFGEGSRLTVL.

This clonotype has a count of ten or more. This rearrangement joins TRBV7-3 to TRBJ2-3; 7 nucleotides match TRBD2. The CDR3 has 15 amino acids. With V trimmed by 1 base and J by 2 bases, 3 bases remained unmatched. Germline CDR1 reads SGHTA; CDR2 reads FQGTGA. CDR3 nucleotide sequence: TGTGCCAGCAGCTTAATGCTAGCGGACACAGATACGCAGTATTTT. Its translation is CASSLMLADTDTQYF.

This chain uses TRBV10-3 with TRBJ1-3, with D perhaps matching TRBD1 (5 bases). V lost 2 bases and J 1 base, leaving 9 bases between the germline ends. Germline V CDR1 and CDR2: ENHRY, SYGVKD. The CDR3 length is 15 residues. The CDR3 region has the DNA TGTGCCATCAGTGAGGGGGCGCTATCTGGAAACACCATATATTTT. As protein: CAISEGALSGNTIYF.

The chain is built from TRBV27 and TRBJ2-6; D gene uncertain. The CDR3 totals 17 residues. V was pared by 4 bases and J by 0 bases, with 13 bases between. Looked up from germline, CDR1 is MNHEY and CDR2 is SMNVEV (reference sequence). The CDR3 DNA reads TGTGCCAGCAGTTGGAAAGGCGTAAGCTCTGGGGCCAACGTCCTGACTTTC. It codes for CASSWKGVSSGANVLTF.

This clonotype has only a few counts. This chain links TRBV6-1 with TRBJ2-7; no clear D gene. V lost 5 bases, J lost 8 bases, and 13 bases lay in between. Per germline, CDR1 MNHNS and CDR2 SASEGT. The CDR3 spans 12 residues. CDR3 sequence: CASSPRIEQQYF. CDR3 DNA sequence: TGTGCCAGCAGTCCGAGGATAGAACAGCAGTACTTC.

This clonotype was detected ten times or more. The rearrangement uses TRBV28 and TRBJ2-7, with D maybe TRBD2 (5 bases). Deletions cut 4 bases from V and 5 bases from J, with 21 bases between. The CDR3 is 16 amino acids. Germline V CDR1 and CDR2: MDHEN, SYDVKM. Here the CDR3 DNA reads TGTGCCAGCAGTTCCCTTAGCGCGATCAAGGTAGACGAGCAGTACTTC. Protein product: CASSSLSAIKVDEQYF. The entire variable domain, with the rest obtained from reference TRBV28 and TRBJ2-7, is as follows: DVKVTQSSRYLVKRTGEKVFLECVQDMDHENMFWYRQDPGLGLRLIYFSYDVKMKEKGDIPEGYSVSREKKERFSLILESASTNQTSMYLCASSSLSAIKVDEQYFGPGTRLTVT.

This clonotype was picked up a small number of times. The genes are TRBV7-8 and TRBJ2-3; D possibly corresponds to TRBD1 (6 bases). Germline-derived CDR1 and CDR2 are SGHVS and FQNEAQ. V was pared by 5 bases and J by 1 base, with 19 bases between. This CDR3 is built from 17 residues. The CDR3 region is CASSTLFKQGRTDTQYF. The CDR3, as DNA: TGTGCCAGCAGCACCCTTTTTAAGCAGGGGCGCACAGATACGCAGTATTTT.

This clonotype was found many times. This sequence joins TRBV2 and TRBJ1-1; D not resolved. The V end lost 5 bases, the J end lost 5 bases, and 12 bases lay between the germline ends. The V gene's germline CDR1 is SNHLY and CDR2 FYNNEI. This CDR3 is built from 13 residues. CDR3 region: CASSPTLMTEAFF. CDR3 DNA: TGTGCCAGCAGTCCTACTCTTATGACTGAAGCTTTCTTT.

This clonotype was detected a few times. The chain links TRBV28 to TRBJ2-2; D remains ambiguous. CDR1 MDHEN and CDR2 SYDVKM come from the germline V gene. This CDR3 contains 14 residues. Trimming removed 6 bases at V and 0 bases at J, with 8 bases between. CDR3 protein: CASRTPANTGELFF. The CDR3 nucleotides read TGTGCCAGCAGGACTCCCGCGAACACCGGGGAGCTGTTTTTT.

This clonotype was recorded a few times. The rearrangement links TRBV12-3 or TRBV12-4 to TRBJ2-7; the D call may be TRBD1 or TRBD2 (5 bases each). There are 13 residues in the CDR3. V lost 8 bases, J lost 8 bases, and 19 bases lay in between. This CDR3 reads CASGDGNGGKQYF. CDR3 DNA: TGTGCCAGCGGTGATGGAAATGGGGGTAAGCAGTACTTC.